The sequence of this T cell receptor (beta chain) was determined in a study of shared clonotypes between healthy human individuals. As for the study in general: The study used three CD4 naive, three CD4 memory, two CD8 naive and one CD8 memory plate per donor.

The assay was immunoSEQ multiplex PCR, and TCRdb's table has in-frame clones only and misses some. Among about 1.5 million clones listed, around 98% were seen once. Trimming removed 4 bases at V and 4 bases at J, with 8 bases between. This CDR3 contains 12 residues. Germline V gene sequence: CDR1 SGHTA, CDR2 FQGNSA. Sample: naive CD4+ T cells sorted from blood. As to subset: CD45RA+ positively selected. The chain employs TRBV7-2 and TRBJ2-7; no clear D. The clonotype was recovered from a man aged 25 to 40 in good health. CDR3 DNA: TGTGCCAGCAGCTCCAATACTTACGAGCAGTACTTC. Its protein product is CASSSNTYEQYF.